Below, 24 T cell receptor beta chains from the same sample are listed, as sequenced in a study of response to subunit inactivated influenza vaccine. TCRdb itself ran the RT-PCR reads through MiXCR, one entry per CDR3 protein. The table records 150,000 to 200,000 distinct CDR3 sequences, approximately 11% of them present only once. The sequencing used non-naive T cells sorted from PBMCs, collected 40 to 50 days after vaccination. These receptors were obtained from a man in his forties or fifties who received an inactivated influenza vaccine.

In its sample, this clonotype was seen a few times. The chain links TRBV28 to TRBJ1-1, with D possibly matching TRBD1 (5 bases). This CDR3 is 16 amino acids long. Germline CDR1 reads MDHEN; CDR2 reads SYDVKM. V lost 5 bases to trimming and J lost 1 base, with 17 bases between them. The DNA for the CDR3 is TGTGCCAGCAGTAAACAGCTATTTGGGGCGAACACTGAAGCTTTCTTT. Translated: CASSKQLFGANTEAFF.

The chain links TRBV7-6 to TRBJ2-3; weak D call: TRBD1 (6 bases). Trimming took 2 bases from V and 6 from J, leaving 12 bases between them. CDR3 length equals 14 residues. Germline CDR1 and CDR2: SGHVS and FNYEAQ. CDR3 DNA: TGTGCCAGCAGCTTACCTAACCAGGGGGATACGCAGTATTTT. The encoded protein is CASSLPNQGDTQYF.

This clonotype was detected a few times. A much larger clone differs from this one at a single base, so this may be a read error. The chain carries TRBV12-3 or TRBV12-4 and TRBJ2-7; tentatively, D is TRBD1 (6 bases). The CDR3 runs to 18 residues. CDR3 coding DNA: TGTGCCTGCAGTTTCGCCGGTAGCTCCAGGGGCCGAAAATACGAGCAGTACTTC. It specifies CACSFAGSSRGRKYEQYF.

On this clonotype: This may arise from a read error, as a much more abundant clone is one base away. Since the CDR3 does not end with the conserved phenylalanine or tryptophan, this likely comes from a read error. The chain links TRBV20-1 to TRBJ2-3; 7 bases line up with TRBD2. The CDR3 is made up of 13 amino acids. The J segment lost 3 bases and the V segment lost 5 bases, leaving 5 bases of the junction unmatched. Germline CDR1 and CDR2: DFQATT and SNEGSKA (reference sequence). CDR3 loop: CSAAIGGTDTQYL. CDR3 DNA sequence: TGCAGTGCTGCTATCGGGGGGACAGATACGCAGTATTTA.

This clonotype was counted between two and nine times. The V and J genes are TRBV5-1 and TRBJ1-4; weak D call: TRBD1 (6 bases). Germline assignment: CDR1 SGHRS and CDR2 YFSETQ. Trimming shortened V by 2 bases and J by 1 base, and 12 bases separated the two germline ends. This CDR3 comprises 16 residues. CDR3 protein: CASSLQGQQTNEKLFF. The CDR3 coding sequence is TGCGCCAGCAGCTTACAGGGTCAGCAAACTAATGAAAAACTGTTTTTT.

This clonotype was recorded at least ten times. The J gene is TRBJ2-3, the V gene TRBV7-2; possibly TRBD2 for D (5 bases). Germline CDR1 reads SGHTA; CDR2 reads FQGNSA. The ends were cut back, 5 bases at V and 2 bases at J, with 11 bases in the middle. The CDR3 loop spans 14 amino acids. CDR3: CASSLWTYTDTQYF. The CDR3 nucleotides read TGTGCCAGCAGCCTCTGGACTTACACAGATACGCAGTATTTT.

Relative to its sample, this clonotype is large (0.1 to 1%). The chain's CDR3 is CASGTGAGVYEQYF. The CDR3, as DNA: TGTGCCAGCGGTACAGGCGCAGGTGTGTACGAGCAGTACTTC. The V gene is TRBV13, the J gene TRBJ2-7; perhaps TRBD1 as D (5 bases). This CDR3 contains 14 residues. Between the trimmed V and J ends, which lost 8 bases and 4 bases, there was a span of 18 bases. In germline, CDR1 is PRHDT, CDR2 FYEKMQ (reference sequence). The full variable domain, with the rest looked up from reference TRBV13 and TRBJ2-7, is AAGVIQSPRHLIKEKRETATLKCYPIPRHDTVYWYQQGPGQDPQFLISFYEKMQSDKGSIPDRFSAQQFSDYHSELNMSSLELGDSALYFCASGTGAGVYEQYFGPGTRLTVT.

The chain uses TRBV5-5 and TRBJ2-5, with D perhaps TRBD1 (5 bases). Germline-derived CDR1 and CDR2 are SGHKS and YYEKEE (reference sequence). V was trimmed by 0 bases and J by 5 bases, leaving 8 bases between them. CDR3 length: 13 amino acids. This CDR3 is CASSLAGSETQYF. The DNA of the CDR3 is TGTGCCAGCAGCTTGGCAGGGTCCGAGACCCAGTACTTC.

The V gene is TRBV7-3, the J gene TRBJ1-5; D unresolved. Germline CDR1 and CDR2: SGHTA and FQGTGA. V was cut by 4 bases and J by 0 bases, with 19 bases left in between. The CDR3 spans 18 residues. This chain's CDR3 is CASSSERAGGHSNQPQHF. The CDR3 bases are TGTGCCAGCAGCTCAGAAAGGGCTGGAGGTCATAGCAATCAGCCCCAGCATTTT.

This clonotype was picked up a small number of times. J is TRBJ2-1 and V is TRBV7-2; tentatively, D is TRBD1 or TRBD2 (5 bases each). Between the trimmed V and J ends, which lost 4 bases and 2 bases, there was a span of 12 bases. The CDR3 consists of 15 residues. The germline CDR1 and CDR2 sequences are SGHTA and FQGNSA. The CDR3 sequence: CASSSTGTTYNEQFF. In DNA form, the CDR3 reads TGTGCCAGCAGCTCCACCGGGACGACCTACAATGAGCAGTTCTTC.

This clonotype was observed a handful of times. The CDR3 is CASSQTGTKSYEQYF. For the CDR3, the DNA is TGTGCCAGCAGCCAGACCGGGACCAAATCCTACGAGCAGTACTTC. The chain uses TRBV4-2 and TRBJ2-7; D might be TRBD1 or TRBD2, each matching 5 bases. The CDR3 contains 15 residues. The V gene's germline CDR1 is LGHNA and CDR2 YNFKEQ. Trimming took 3 bases from V and 1 from J, leaving 13 bases between them.

The genes are TRBV4-1 and TRBJ2-7, with no clear D. Germline assignment: CDR1 MGHRA and CDR2 YSYEKL. The CDR3 has 14 amino acids. V shed 1 base and J shed 5 bases, with 12 bases lying between them. CDR3 residues: CASSQVIGLDEQYF. DNA of the CDR3: TGCGCCAGCAGCCAAGTTATCGGTTTGGACGAGCAGTACTTC.

This clonotype was counted ten times or more. This chain uses TRBV7-2 with TRBJ1-6, with D uncertain. The CDR3 covers 13 residues. Trimming took 5 bases from V and 9 from J, leaving 11 bases between them. Looked up from germline, CDR1 is SGHTA and CDR2 is FQGNSA. The CDR3 region has the DNA TGTGCCAGCAGCCCGATTCAAGGTTCACCCCTCCACTTT. The encoded protein is CASSPIQGSPLHF. Filled out from reference TRBV7-2 and TRBJ1-6, the complete variable domain reads GAGVSQSPSNKVTEKGKDVELRCDPISGHTALYWYRQSLGQGLEFLIYFQGNSAPDKSGLPSDRFSAERTGGSVSTLTIQRTQQEDSAVYLCASSPIQGSPLHFGNGTRLTVT.

Remarks on this clonotype: Possible read error: a much larger clone is one base away. The chain has TRBV20-1 and TRBJ2-1; tentative D call: TRBD1 (5 bases). From germline, CDR1 is DFQATT and CDR2 SNEGSKA (reference sequence). The CDR3 consists of 15 residues. The CDR3: CSAREGLFTYSEQFF. CDR3 DNA sequence: TGCAGTGCTAGAGAGGGGCTTTTCACCTACAGTGAGCAGTTCTTC.

The chain couples TRBV15 to TRBJ2-5; D gene uncertain. Trimming pared 0 bases from V and 2 bases from J, leaving 10 bases between. Germline V lookup: CDR1 LNHNV, CDR2 YYDKDF (reference sequence). This CDR3 contains 15 residues. DNA of the CDR3: TGTGCCACCAGCAGAGATGGTCTGCCACAAGAGACCCAGTACTTC. Protein sequence: CATSRDGLPQETQYF.

This clonotype has just a few counts. This chain uses TRBV24-1 with TRBJ1-5; 7 nucleotides agree with TRBD1. The V gene's germline CDR1 is KGHDR and CDR2 SFDVKD. The CDR3 spans 14 residues. V was clipped by 4 bases and J by 4 bases; unmatched bases: 3. CDR3 coding DNA: TGTGCCACCAGTGAGCCAGGGGGTAATCAGCCCCAGCATTTT. Residues: CATSEPGGNQPQHF.

Only a few counts were recorded for this clonotype. The gene calls are TRBV9 and TRBJ2-1; D might be TRBD2 (7 bases). This CDR3 has 17 amino acids. V shed 0 bases and J shed 9 bases, with 22 bases lying between them. The germline gives CDR1 SGDLS, CDR2 YYNGEE. CDR3 sequence (DNA): TGTGCCAGCAGCGTAGATGGGGGGGCGCGTGTGGGTGGTGAGCAGTTCTTC. Protein: CASSVDGGARVGGEQFF.

The CDR3 sequence is CASSDRGSEQYF. The CDR3 DNA is TGTGCCAGCTCGGATCGGGGGAGCGAGCAGTACTTC. The chain is built from TRBV6-1 and TRBJ2-7; D may be TRBD2 (6 bases). Trimming cost V 8 bases and J 6 bases, with 14 bases left between them. From germline, CDR1 is MNHNS and CDR2 SASEGT. The CDR3 covers 12 residues.

The rearrangement joins TRBV5-1 to TRBJ2-1, with TRBD2 matching over 7 bases. The CDR3 spans 15 residues. V gave up 5 bases and J gave up 4 bases; unmatched junction bases: 9. CDR1 and CDR2 from the germline V gene are SGHRS and YFSETQ. CDR3 region: CASRPTGGVYNEQFF. DNA for the CDR3: TGCGCCAGCAGACCAACGGGGGGTGTTTACAATGAGCAGTTCTTC.

This chain connects TRBV29-1 to TRBJ2-5; D is unclear. The V end lost 2 bases, the J end lost 5 bases, and 3 bases lay between the germline ends. The CDR3 runs to 10 residues. From germline, CDR1 is SQVTM and CDR2 ANQGSEA. CDR3 DNA: TGCAGCGTTGAAAGGGAGACCCAGTACTTC. Translation: CSVERETQYF.

The chain links TRBV5-1 to TRBJ2-3; TRBD2 aligns across 14 bases. The CDR3 extends over 16 amino acids. Germline V gives CDR1 SGHRS, CDR2 YFSETQ. Trimming at V came to 1 base and at J to 4 bases, leaving 2 bases not matched to a gene. CDR3 coding DNA: TGCGCCAGCAGCTTGCTGGGACTAGCGGGAGCAGATACGCAGTATTTT. Encoded protein: CASSLLGLAGADTQYF. Using reference TRBV5-1 and TRBJ2-3 for the parts outside the CDR3, the full variable domain is KAGVTQTPRYLIKTRGQQVTLSCSPISGHRSVSWYQQTPGQGLQFLFEYFSETQRNKGNFPGRFSGRQFSNSRSEMNVSTLELGDSALYLCASSLLGLAGADTQYFGPGTRLTVL.

This clonotype has a handful of counts. CDR3 DNA sequence: TGTGCCAGCAGTCTATGGGGGCCATACTACGAGCAGTACTTC. This encodes CASSLWGPYYEQYF. The V gene is TRBV12-3 or TRBV12-4, the J gene TRBJ2-7, with D possibly matching TRBD1 (6 bases). This CDR3 has 14 amino acids. Between the trimmed V and J ends, which lost 5 bases and 3 bases, there was a span of 14 bases.

This clonotype showed up many times. The J gene is TRBJ1-3, the V gene TRBV4-2, with D uncertain. This CDR3 contains 15 residues. V was shortened by 0 bases and J by 1 base, with 7 bases between the two germline ends. Germline assignment: CDR1 LGHNA and CDR2 YNFKEQ. CDR3 sequence: CASSQDRASGNTIYF. As DNA, the CDR3 is TGTGCCAGCAGCCAAGATAGGGCATCTGGAAACACCATATATTTT.

The V and J genes are TRBV12-3 or TRBV12-4 and TRBJ2-2; TRBD2 matches 16 bases. The CDR3 covers 23 residues. The ends lost 0 bases at V and 4 bases at J; junction bases unmatched: 17. The CDR3 sequence is CASSLAEPLLGLAGGPFTGELFF. Written as DNA, the CDR3 is TGTGCCAGCAGTTTAGCCGAACCTTTACTGGGACTAGCGGGAGGGCCCTTCACCGGGGAGCTGTTTTTT.